The 26 T cell receptor beta chains reported below all come from one sample, sequenced in a study of blood T cell repertoires in COVID-19. Clones were read by immunoSEQ multiplex PCR, and TCRdb kept only the in-frame ones, dropping some. Among 150,000 or so clones listed, around 73% were seen once. The source material was peripheral blood. These receptors all come from a woman between 45 and 65 years old with active or convalescent COVID-19.

The chain joins TRBV2 to TRBJ2-5; perhaps TRBD1 as D (6 bases). The CDR3 sequence is 16 residues long. Between the trimmed V and J ends, which lost 5 bases and 5 bases, there was a span of 21 bases. CDR1 SNHLY and CDR2 FYNNEI come from the germline V gene. CDR3 sequence reads: CASSTGSRRQGETQYF. For the CDR3, the DNA is TGTGCCAGCAGTACGGGGTCAAGAAGGCAGGGGGAGACCCAGTACTTC.

The V call is TRBV4-2, the J call TRBJ2-5, with 8 bases identical to TRBD1. This CDR3 is built from 16 residues. V dropped 1 base and J dropped 4; count of bases not matched to a gene: 8. Germline CDR1 reads LGHNA; CDR2 reads YNFKEQ. In nucleotides, the CDR3 is TGTGCCAGCAGCCAAGCGCGGCAGGGGGCTGGAGAGACCCAGTACTTC. Residues: CASSQARQGAGETQYF.

The genes are TRBV25-1 and TRBJ1-1, with TRBD1 identical over 9 bases. Losses at the gene ends were 3 bases for V and 5 bases for J; bases not matched to a gene: 13. The germline V gene encodes CDR1 MGHDK and CDR2 SYGVNS. The CDR3 sequence is 17 residues long. CDR3 DNA: TGTGCCAGCAGTGACCCGAATTCCGGGACAGGGACGACTGAAGCTTTCTTT. Translation: CASSDPNSGTGTTEAFF.

The chain carries TRBV30 and TRBJ1-2; no firm D call. The V end lost 5 bases, the J end lost 8 bases, and 15 bases lay between the germline ends. The germline V gene encodes CDR1 GTSNPN and CDR2 SVGIG (reference sequence). The CDR3 loop spans 12 amino acids. In DNA, the CDR3 is TGTGCCTGGGCCCGGGAGATAGGGGGCTACACCTTC. Its translation: CAWAREIGGYTF.

J is TRBJ1-5 and V is TRBV18, with TRBD1 matching over 8 bases. The CDR3 is 15 residues long. CDR1 and CDR2 (germline): KGHSH, LQKENI. The junction had 5 bases not matched to a gene; V was cut back by 3 bases and J by 4 bases. The CDR3 DNA sequence: TGTGCCAGCTCACCGGACAGGGTAGGAAATCAGCCCCAGCATTTT. As protein: CASSPDRVGNQPQHF.

The V call is TRBV19, the J call TRBJ1-5; 8 nucleotides line up with TRBD1. The junction had 11 bases not matched to a gene; V was cut back by 8 bases and J by 2 bases. The germline V gene encodes CDR1 LNHDA and CDR2 SQIVND (reference sequence). This CDR3 region has 16 residues. In nucleotides, the CDR3 is TGTGCCAGTGGTAATCCTGACAGGGGAGGCAATCAGCCCCAGCATTTT. Translating gives CASGNPDRGGNQPQHF.

The gene calls are TRBV7-3 and TRBJ2-5; D gene ambiguous. Trimming left V 5 bases short and J 1 base short, with 26 bases between. The germline V gene has CDR1 SGHTA and CDR2 FQGTGA. The CDR3 runs 19 residues. For the CDR3, the DNA is TGTGCCAGCAGCCCCCTCAGATATTTCCCTAGAGAAAGCCAAGAGACCCAGTACTTC. This codes for CASSPLRYFPRESQETQYF. Looking up the rest from reference TRBV7-3 and TRBJ2-5 gives the full variable domain: GAGVSQTPSNKVTEKGKYVELRCDPISGHTALYWYRQSLGQGPEFLIYFQGTGAADDSGLPNDRFFAVRPEGSVSTLKIQRTERGDSAVYLCASSPLRYFPRESQETQYFGPGTRLLVL.

The V call is TRBV29-1, the J call TRBJ1-2, with D possibly TRBD1 on 6 matching bases. Trimming stripped 7 bases from V and 7 bases from J, with 16 bases between. Germline-derived CDR1 and CDR2 are SQVTM and ANQGSEA. There are 12 residues in the CDR3. The chain's CDR3 is CSAGDTGTGYTF. Here the CDR3 DNA reads TGCAGCGCAGGGGACACGGGCACTGGCTACACCTTC.

The chain couples TRBV5-1 to TRBJ1-2; the match to TRBD1 covers 8 bases. The germline gives CDR1 SGHRS, CDR2 YFSETQ. Trimming at V came to 3 bases and at J to 6 bases, leaving 10 bases not matched to a gene. The CDR3 runs to 15 residues. CDR3 sequence (DNA): TGCGCCAGCAGCTCCTCCGGGACAGGAGTCGATGGCTACACCTTC. Translated: CASSSSGTGVDGYTF.

There are a few counts of this clone. The CDR3 DNA follows: TGTGCTAGTGGTTTGGGGGGGGGCGGTCAGCCCCAGCATTTT. It specifies CASGLGGGGQPQHF. The chain has TRBV12-5 and TRBJ1-5, with D possibly TRBD1 on 6 matching bases. The CDR3 is 14 amino acids. In germline, CDR1 is LGHNT, CDR2 FRNRAP. V was cut by 1 base and J by 6 bases, with 10 bases left in between.

This clone was detected only once. The V gene is TRBV6-5, the J gene TRBJ2-7, with 8 bases that match TRBD1. J lost 0 bases, V lost 6 bases, and 4 bases had no gene match. Per the germline V gene, CDR1 is MNHEY and CDR2 is SVGAGI. The CDR3 length is 14 residues. CDR3 loop: CASRGTGYSYEQYF. For the CDR3, the DNA is TGTGCCAGCAGAGGGACAGGCTACTCCTACGAGCAGTACTTC.

The J gene is TRBJ1-3, the V gene TRBV7-9, with TRBD1 matching over 10 bases. Germline CDR1 reads SEHNR; CDR2 reads FQNEAQ (reference sequence). The CDR3 has 16 residues. J gave up 8 bases and V 5 bases, and 12 bases lay outside the gene matches. The CDR3 nucleotides are TGTGCCAGCAGCGGGCGGGGACAGGGGAGAGGAGACACCATATATTTT. It specifies CASSGRGQGRGDTIYF.

The chain's CDR3 is CASRAGVGETQYF. CDR3 nucleotides: TGTGCCAGCAGGGCAGGGGTGGGGGAGACCCAGTACTTC. The genes are TRBV5-6 and TRBJ2-5; D is possibly TRBD1 (6 bases). The CDR3 has 13 amino acids. V shed 5 bases and J shed 5 bases, with 13 bases lying between them. CDR1 SGHDT and CDR2 YYEEEE come from the germline V gene.

The chain joins TRBV10-3 to TRBJ2-1; 9 nucleotides align to TRBD2. This CDR3 is 14 amino acids long. Germline CDR1 is ENHRY and CDR2 is SYGVKD. Losses at the gene ends were 8 bases for V and 7 bases for J; bases not matched to a gene: 9. CDR3 nucleotides: TGTGCCATCGGCCGACTAGCGGAGGTTAATGAGCAGTTCTTC. This translates into CAIGRLAEVNEQFF.

The chain recombines TRBV5-1 with TRBJ2-3; 7 nucleotides agree with TRBD1. Looked up from germline, CDR1 is SGHRS and CDR2 is YFSETQ. Trimming took 4 bases from V and 5 from J; bases not matched to a gene: 13. The CDR3 consists of 16 residues. The CDR3 is CASSRGGEGARDTQYF. The CDR3 DNA reads TGCGCCAGCAGCCGCGGTGGTGAGGGGGCGAGAGATACGCAGTATTTT.

The V gene is TRBV18, the J gene TRBJ2-7, with TRBD1 matching 7 bases. CDR1 and CDR2 from the germline V gene are KGHSH and LQKENI. V trimming: 6 bases; J trimming: 2 bases; junction bases outside the gene matches: 7. This CDR3 is built from 14 residues. In nucleotides, the CDR3 is TGTGCCAGCTCCCCCGGGACAGAAGCCTACGAGCAGTACTTC. It translates to CASSPGTEAYEQYF.

J is TRBJ2-2 and V is TRBV5-1; possible D gene TRBD1, 5 bases. Per the germline V gene, CDR1 is SGHRS and CDR2 is YFSETQ. V lost 1 base, J lost 5 bases, and 9 bases lay in between. This CDR3 region has 14 residues. In nucleotides, the CDR3 is TGCGCCAGCAGCTTGACGACAGAGACCGGGGAGCTGTTTTTT. The encoded protein is CASSLTTETGELFF.

This chain joins TRBV19 and TRBJ1-2; D may be TRBD1 (5 bases). CDR3 length equals 13 residues. V was cut by 2 bases and J by 8 bases, with 12 bases left in between. Germline CDR1 is LNHDA and CDR2 is SQIVND (reference sequence). The CDR3 sequence is CASSILSGEGYTF. In nucleotides, the CDR3 is TGTGCCAGTAGTATATTGTCGGGGGAAGGCTACACCTTC.

Details on this clone: This sample also contains other DNA sequences that code for the same CDR3. The chain couples TRBV6-5 to TRBJ1-1, with 8 positions matching TRBD1. With V trimmed by 0 bases and J by 5 bases, 5 bases remained unmatched. Germline V gives CDR1 MNHEY, CDR2 SVGAGI. The length of the CDR3 is 15 residues. The CDR3 sequence is CASSYSGQGATEAFF. CDR3 sequence (DNA): TGTGCCAGCAGTTACTCTGGGCAGGGGGCGACTGAAGCTTTCTTT.

This clone turned up a few times. Other DNA sequences in this specimen translate into the identical CDR3. The chain has TRBV30 and TRBJ2-5; a weak D match, TRBD2 (6 bases). The germline V and J ends were trimmed by 0 bases and 5 bases, with 7 bases remaining between them. CDR1 is GTSNPN, CDR2 SVGIG, per germline (reference sequence). The CDR3 sequence is 12 residues long. The CDR3 nucleotides read TGTGCCTGGAGTGTACGGGGGGAGACCCAGTACTTC. Translating gives CAWSVRGETQYF.

The V call is TRBV7-2, the J call TRBJ2-2; perhaps TRBD1 as D (5 bases). Looked up from germline, CDR1 is SGHTA and CDR2 is FQGNSA. The CDR3 is 16 amino acids. Trimming cost V 3 bases and J 2 bases, with 13 bases left between them. CDR3 sequence: CASSFKKGLNTGELFF. DNA of the CDR3: TGTGCCAGCAGCTTTAAGAAGGGGCTCAACACCGGGGAGCTGTTTTTT.

This clone was counted a single time. The DNA of the CDR3 is TGTGCCAGCAGCTTTAGCGGGGCGGGGACCGGGGAGCTGTTTTTT. Its translation is CASSFSGAGTGELFF. The chain uses TRBV7-3 and TRBJ2-2; 8 nucleotides line up with TRBD2. CDR1 and CDR2 (germline): SGHTA, FQGTGA. The length of the CDR3 is 15 residues. Trimming cost V 3 bases and J 5 bases; bases outside gene matches: 5. Full variable domain (missing parts from reference TRBV7-3 and TRBJ2-2): GAGVSQTPSNKVTEKGKYVELRCDPISGHTALYWYRQSLGQGPEFLIYFQGTGAADDSGLPNDRFFAVRPEGSVSTLKIQRTERGDSAVYLCASSFSGAGTGELFFGEGSRLTVL.

This sequence joins TRBV9 and TRBJ2-2; 11 bases match TRBD2. Trimming removed 5 bases from V and 0 bases from J; junction bases left unmatched: 6. This CDR3 contains 17 residues. CDR1 and CDR2 (germline): SGDLS, YYNGEE. The CDR3 protein is CASRAGTSGANTGELFF. CDR3 coding DNA: TGTGCCAGCAGAGCCGGGACTAGCGGAGCGAACACCGGGGAGCTGTTTTTT.

V and J are TRBV7-9 and TRBJ2-1; TRBD2 matches 8 bases. The V segment lost 3 bases and the J segment 1 base; nucleotides outside the gene matches: 11. CDR3 length: 18 residues. CDR1 SEHNR and CDR2 FQNEAQ come from the germline V gene (reference sequence). CDR3 protein: CASSFPGRAGASYNEQFF. DNA of the CDR3: TGTGCCAGCAGCTTCCCTGGAAGAGCGGGAGCATCCTACAATGAGCAGTTCTTC.

This chain connects TRBV9 to TRBJ2-1; a weak D match, TRBD1 (5 bases). Germline V lookup: CDR1 SGDLS, CDR2 YYNGEE. V lost 2 bases, J lost 10 bases, and 7 bases lay in between. This CDR3 contains 11 residues. The DNA of the CDR3 is TGTGCCAGCAGCGTTGGGGCCGAGCAGTTCTTC. Translating it yields CASSVGAEQFF.

This clone appeared a single time. The chain carries TRBV7-2 and TRBJ2-1; 10 bases fit TRBD2. Germline V CDR1 and CDR2: SGHTA, FQGNSA. This CDR3 has 18 residues. The junction had 7 bases not matched to a gene; V was cut back by 2 bases and J by 0 bases. The CDR3 spells CASSLTILAGASYNEQFF. CDR3 DNA: TGTGCCAGCAGCTTAACTATCCTAGCGGGGGCCTCCTACAATGAGCAGTTCTTC. Combining the CDR3 with reference TRBV7-2 and TRBJ2-1 gives the whole variable domain GAGVSQSPSNKVTEKGKDVELRCDPISGHTALYWYRQSLGQGLEFLIYFQGNSAPDKSGLPSDRFSAERTGGSVSTLTIQRTQQEDSAVYLCASSLTILAGASYNEQFFGPGTRLTVL.